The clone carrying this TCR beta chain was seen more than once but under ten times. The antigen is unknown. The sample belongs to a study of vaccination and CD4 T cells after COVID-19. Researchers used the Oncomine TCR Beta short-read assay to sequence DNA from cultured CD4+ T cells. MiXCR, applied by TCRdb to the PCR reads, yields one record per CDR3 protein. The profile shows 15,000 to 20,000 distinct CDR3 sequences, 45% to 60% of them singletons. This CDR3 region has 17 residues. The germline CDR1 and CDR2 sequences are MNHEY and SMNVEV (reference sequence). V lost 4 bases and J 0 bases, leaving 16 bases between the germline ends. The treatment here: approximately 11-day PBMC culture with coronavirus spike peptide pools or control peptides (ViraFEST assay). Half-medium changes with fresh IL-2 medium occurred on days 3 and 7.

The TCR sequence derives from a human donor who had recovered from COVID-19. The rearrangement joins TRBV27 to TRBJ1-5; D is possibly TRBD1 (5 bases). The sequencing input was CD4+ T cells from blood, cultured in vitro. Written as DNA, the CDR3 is TGTGCCAGCAGTTCCCTCCTGGCCAGGGATAGCAATCAGCCCCAGCATTTT. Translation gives CASSSLLARDSNQPQHF.